This T cell receptor beta chain was identified during a study of glioma-infiltrating T cells. TCR alpha and beta CDR3 regions were amplified from RNA using iRepertoire nested multiplex PCR. TCRdb passed the multiplex PCR reads through MiXCR, listing each CDR3 protein once. Altogether 150,000 to 200,000 distinct CDR3 sequences are present, more than 25% being singletons, with the ten largest covering 20% to 25%. The CDR3 has 15 residues. Per germline, CDR1 MNHNS and CDR2 SASEGT. V lost 5 bases to trimming and J lost 4 bases; unmatched junction nucleotides: 5. This clonotype was picked up many times. Source material: glioma tissue, nonneoplastic brain tissue, or PBMCs (not recorded which). The TCR was taken from a human donor with low-grade glioma or glioblastoma, undergoing nonglioma brain surgery, or in good health (not recorded which). The chain recombines TRBV6-1 with TRBJ2-3, with TRBD2 matching over 11 bases. The CDR3 sequence is CASSPLAGVADTQYF. CDR3 DNA: TGTGCCAGCAGTCCACTAGCGGGAGTAGCAGATACGCAGTATTTT.